Below, 24 T cell receptor beta chains from the same sample are listed, as sequenced in a study of blood T cells in healthy people across ages. PCR was performed a second time for about 7 to 12 cycles using a sample-barcoded 5' primer and a J-beta primer mix. TCRdb analysed the 5' RACE reads with MiXCR anew, one entry per CDR3 protein. In the table there are 800,000 to 1,000,000 distinct CDR3 sequences, roughly 52% of which are singletons. Material: blood. All receptors come from a man aged 25-40 years in good health.

V is TRBV29-1 and J is TRBJ2-1; TRBD1 might be the D (5 bases). Germline CDR1 SQVTM, CDR2 ANQGSEA. This CDR3 region has 15 residues. The ends were cut back, 6 bases at V and 3 bases at J, with 18 bases in the middle. CDR3 sequence: CSVSQGSGGYNEQFF. CDR3 sequence (DNA): TGCAGCGTCTCGCAGGGCTCGGGCGGCTACAATGAGCAGTTCTTC.

This clonotype turned up a few times. V and J are TRBV10-3 and TRBJ2-3; no reliable D call. Germline CDR1 and CDR2: ENHRY and SYGVKD. V was clipped by 5 bases and J by 4 bases, with 10 bases between them. The CDR3 has 13 residues. CDR3 sequence reads: CAISLSLSDTQYF. The CDR3 DNA sequence: TGTGCCATCAGTCTGTCACTTTCAGATACGCAGTATTTT.

This clonotype was recorded only once. This chain connects TRBV30 to TRBJ2-7, with D perhaps matching TRBD1 (5 bases). Germline loops: CDR1 GTSNPN, CDR2 SVGIG (reference sequence). This CDR3 has 11 amino acids. V was trimmed by 6 bases and J by 0 bases, leaving 6 bases between them. The CDR3 sequence: CACQGSYEQYF. The CDR3 DNA reads as TGTGCCTGCCAGGGCTCCTACGAGCAGTACTTC.

J is TRBJ2-5 and V is TRBV6-2 or TRBV6-3; TRBD2 matches at 11 bases. With 2 bases clipped from V and 4 bases from J, the junction kept 9 bases outside the gene matches. The CDR3 is made up of 17 amino acids. The germline V gene encodes CDR1 MNHEY and CDR2 SVGEGT. The CDR3 region is CASSYLPGLAVGETQYF. In DNA form, the CDR3 reads TGTGCCAGCAGTTACCTCCCGGGACTAGCGGTTGGAGAGACCCAGTACTTC.

This sequence joins TRBV25-1 and TRBJ2-1, with 7 bases identical to TRBD1. V lost 3 bases to trimming and J lost 2 bases; unmatched junction nucleotides: 10. Germline lookup yields CDR1 MGHDK and CDR2 SYGVNS. The CDR3 length is 17 residues. The CDR3 here is CASSDYLRGRTYNEQFF. The CDR3 DNA reads TGTGCCAGCAGTGATTACCTAAGGGGGCGCACCTACAATGAGCAGTTCTTC.

The sample holds one count of this clonotype. This chain joins TRBV20-1 and TRBJ2-3; D gene uncertain. The germline V and J ends were trimmed by 0 bases and 1 base, with 11 bases remaining between them. The CDR3 length is 15 residues. Germline-derived CDR1 and CDR2 are DFQATT and SNEGSKA (reference sequence). Written as DNA, the CDR3 is TGCAGTGCTAGAGATCGGATCTGGGGCACAGATACGCAGTATTTT. The encoded protein is CSARDRIWGTDTQYF.

The chain employs TRBV6-1 and TRBJ2-7, with 10 bases lining up with TRBD2. V lost 0 bases, J lost 6 bases, and 5 bases stayed unmatched. Per germline, CDR1 MNHNS and CDR2 SASEGT. The CDR3 is 15 amino acids. The CDR3 DNA is TGTGCCAGCAGTGAAGCTGATAGCGGGGGGAGCGAGCAGTACTTC. It codes for CASSEADSGGSEQYF.

This sequence joins TRBV9 and TRBJ2-1; D possibly uses TRBD1 or TRBD2 (5 bases each). Trimming pared 5 bases from V and 8 bases from J, leaving 11 bases between. The CDR3 runs to 12 residues. CDR1 is SGDLS and CDR2 is YYNGEE in the germline V gene. The CDR3: CASSGGFDEQFF. CDR3 DNA: TGTGCCAGCAGTGGGGGATTCGATGAGCAGTTCTTC.

This chain connects TRBV7-2 to TRBJ2-1; 11 nucleotides line up with TRBD2. CDR3 length equals 16 residues. Germline assignment: CDR1 SGHTA and CDR2 FQGNSA. The ends lost 2 bases at V and 5 bases at J; junction bases unmatched: 5. The CDR3 sequence: CASSLLGLAVHNEQFF. The CDR3 DNA sequence: TGTGCCAGCAGCTTATTGGGACTAGCGGTACACAATGAGCAGTTCTTC.

This chain links TRBV5-1 with TRBJ2-4; D may be TRBD1 or TRBD2 (5 bases each). Trimming shortened V by 4 bases and J by 8 bases, and 22 bases separated the two germline ends. Germline V gene lookup returns CDR1 SGHRS and CDR2 YFSETQ. The CDR3 consists of 16 residues. This CDR3 is CASSPGRTPGKDIQYF. In nucleotides, the CDR3 is TGCGCCAGCAGCCCGGGACGGACCCCCGGGAAGGACATTCAGTACTTC. The whole variable domain, filled in from reference TRBV5-1 and TRBJ2-4, reads KAGVTQTPRYLIKTRGQQVTLSCSPISGHRSVSWYQQTPGQGLQFLFEYFSETQRNKGNFPGRFSGRQFSNSRSEMNVSTLELGDSALYLCASSPGRTPGKDIQYFGAGTRLSVL.

This clonotype has just a few counts. This sequence joins TRBV12-3 or TRBV12-4 and TRBJ2-7; D possibly corresponds to TRBD1 (6 bases). With 2 bases removed from V and 7 bases from J, the gap between germline ends came to 9 bases. CDR3 length: 12 amino acids. CDR3 bases: TGTGCCAGCAGTTTAAGGGGGTGGGAGCAGTACTTC. It yields the protein CASSLRGWEQYF.

The chain combines TRBV7-9 with TRBJ1-5; D is possibly TRBD1 (5 bases). The CDR3 is 15 amino acids. CDR1 and CDR2 (germline): SEHNR, FQNEAQ (reference sequence). V lost 4 bases and J 6 bases, leaving 16 bases between the germline ends. The CDR3 coding sequence is TGTGCCAGCAGCTCATCGACAGCCGTCTCTCAGCCCCAGCATTTT. Translated, it gives CASSSSTAVSQPQHF. The full variable domain, in which reference TRBV7-9 and TRBJ1-5 provide the parts outside the CDR3, is DTGVSQNPRHKITKRGQNVTFRCDPISEHNRLYWYRQTLGQGPEFLTYFQNEAQLEKSRLLSDRFSAERPKGSFSTLEIQRTEQGDSAMYLCASSSSTAVSQPQHFGDGTRLSIL.

This rearrangement joins TRBV2 to TRBJ2-7; 9 nucleotides align to TRBD1. The J call could be wrong; TRBJ2-5 is a better fit for the DNA end. CDR3 length equals 13 residues. Germline lookup yields CDR1 SNHLY and CDR2 FYNNEI. CDR3 in amino acids: CASSWTGAGTQYF. CDR3 DNA: TGTGCCAGCAGTTGGACAGGGGCTGGGACCCAGTACTTC.

V is TRBV20-1 and J is TRBJ1-6, with TRBD1 matching 10 bases. Germline V gene sequence: CDR1 DFQATT, CDR2 SNEGSKA (reference sequence). Germline trimming cut 6 bases from V and 2 bases from J; bases unmatched to any gene: 4. This CDR3 spans 15 amino acids. This CDR3 is CSARDRGPYNSPLHF. In DNA, the CDR3 is TGCAGTGCCAGGGACAGGGGACCCTATAATTCACCCCTCCACTTT.

As concerns this clonotype: The junction departs from germline at one end; a sequencing error may be responsible. J is TRBJ2-3 and V is TRBV7-7; 8 bases map to TRBD1. Germline V CDR1 and CDR2: SSHAT, FNYEAQ (reference sequence). This CDR3 is built from 14 residues. CDR3 coding DNA: TGTGCTAGCAGCCGACAGGGGCGTGCAGATACGCAGTATTTT. Amino acids: CASSRQGRADTQYF.

This rearrangement joins TRBV3-1 to TRBJ2-5; either TRBD1 or TRBD2 may fit D (5 bases each). The J call may be wrong; the DNA end is better matched by TRBJ2-7. The CDR3 is made up of 14 amino acids. Germline loops: CDR1 LGHDT, CDR2 YNNKEL (reference sequence). CDR3 protein: CASSPQGRYGEQYF. The CDR3 DNA sequence: TGTGCCAGCAGCCCTCAGGGACGGTACGGCGAGCAGTACTTC.

The chain has TRBV7-6 and TRBJ2-5; D is unclear. The V gene's germline CDR1 is SGHVS and CDR2 FNYEAQ. Trimming pared 5 bases from V and 2 bases from J, leaving 9 bases between. The CDR3 loop spans 13 amino acids. The CDR3 DNA is TGTGCCAGCAGCGTGTCCCAGCAAGAGACCCAGTACTTC. Translation gives CASSVSQQETQYF.

The sample holds one count of this clonotype. V gene TRBV20-1 combines with J gene TRBJ2-7; 9 nucleotides match TRBD1. The J call is in doubt because the DNA end fits TRBJ2-5 better. CDR3 length: 14 amino acids. CDR1 is DFQATT and CDR2 is SNEGSKA in the germline V gene (reference sequence). In DNA form, the CDR3 reads TGCAGTGCTATGTCGACAGGGGGAGTGAAGACCCAGTACTTC. It specifies CSAMSTGGVKTQYF.

This clonotype was seen only a few times. The chain joins TRBV10-3 to TRBJ1-5; D ambiguous. Germline V gene sequence: CDR1 ENHRY, CDR2 SYGVKD. The CDR3 spans 14 residues. V was pared by 3 bases and J by 0 bases, with 6 bases between. The CDR3, as DNA: TGTGCCATCAGTGATGCAGGTAGCAATCAGCCCCAGCATTTT. It is translated as CAISDAGSNQPQHF.

The chain employs TRBV9 and TRBJ2-3; maybe TRBD1 (6 bases). With 7 bases removed from V and 5 bases from J, the gap between germline ends came to 17 bases. The CDR3 has 14 amino acids. The V gene's germline CDR1 is SGDLS and CDR2 YYNGEE. This chain's CDR3 is CASQLGGHGDTQYF. In DNA, the CDR3 is TGTGCCAGCCAATTAGGGGGACACGGAGATACGCAGTATTTT.

In its sample, this clonotype was seen once. One base away lies a much larger clone, so this may be a sequencing read error. The chain has TRBV29-1 and TRBJ2-7, with unresolved D. CDR1 SQVTM and CDR2 ANQGSEA come from the germline V gene. The CDR3 loop spans 12 amino acids. The CDR3 bases are TGCAGTGCCCGGAACTCCTCCTACGAGCAGTACTTC. Amino acids: CSARNSSYEQYF.

The rearrangement uses TRBV12-3 or TRBV12-4 and TRBJ1-3; D unclear. The CDR3 totals 13 residues. Between the trimmed V and J ends, which lost 4 bases and 4 bases, there was a span of 8 bases. Here the CDR3 DNA reads TGTGCCAGCAGTTCGTTCTCCGGAAACACCATATATTTT. Protein: CASSSFSGNTIYF.

CDR3 region: CASSLNIQGFGYTF. The CDR3 DNA reads TGCGCCAGCAGCTTAAATATTCAGGGATTCGGCTACACCTTC. The chain recombines TRBV5-1 with TRBJ1-2; possible D gene TRBD1, 5 bases. Between the trimmed V and J ends, which lost 2 bases and 8 bases, there was a span of 16 bases. CDR3 size: 14 residues. Germline-derived CDR1 and CDR2 are SGHRS and YFSETQ.

This chain uses TRBV7-2 with TRBJ2-5; D might be TRBD1 (6 bases). Gene TRBJ2-7 matches the end of the DNA better, so the J call may be wrong. Germline V lookup: CDR1 SGHTA, CDR2 FQGNSA. The CDR3 is made up of 14 amino acids. CDR3: CASSLGQTDYEQYF. DNA for the CDR3: TGTGCCAGCAGCCTCGGACAGACCGACTACGAGCAGTACTTC.